This T cell receptor beta chain was observed in a study of post-analysis software for immune sequencing data. Study summary: The disease courses covered relapsing-remitting, secondary progressive and progressive-relapsing multiple sclerosis.

Presence of unique molecular identifiers characterized the TCR beta cDNA libraries. Out of 1 to 10 million T cells, about 500,000 cDNA molecules were generated. MiXCR, applied by TCRdb to the PCR reads, yields one record per CDR3 protein. This sample carries roughly 800,000 distinct CDR3 sequences, more than 45% of them seen once, and the ten largest clones take just under 5%. Points from the study as a whole: Comparison of patients with controls showed five TRBV segments more frequent in patients, TRBV5-6, TRBV5-1 and TRBV20-1 among them. The study found significantly lower normalized Chao1 diversity in multiple sclerosis patients than in controls.

CDR1 is SGHAT and CDR2 is FQNNGV in the germline V gene. Germline trimming cut 3 bases from V and 5 bases from J; bases unmatched to any gene: 10. This CDR3 has 17 amino acids. On this clonotype: Its specificity is unknown.

J is TRBJ2-1 and V is TRBV11-2; 10 bases line up with TRBD2. The sample comprised blood. The TCR comes from a girl between 10 and 17 years old with multiple sclerosis. CDR3 region: CASSFPRSGRVDNEQFF. The CDR3 DNA is TGTGCCAGCAGCTTCCCCCGCAGCGGGAGGGTAGACAATGAGCAGTTCTTC.